This paragraph reports one TCR beta chain. Antigen: not known. V shed 5 bases and J 1 base; nucleotides not matched to a gene: 14. Germline CDR1 is SGHTA and CDR2 is FQGNSA. The CDR3 has 17 amino acids. cDNA reverse transcribed from extracted RNA served as the sequencing template. The data were produced by immunoSEQ multiplex PCR, yet TCRdb's version contains in-frame clones alone and is incomplete. The profile shows 130,000 to 150,000 clones, around 51% of them singletons. The sample belongs to a study of CD8+ T cells in alopecia areata. As for the study in general: Tofacitinib was taken orally by treated patients, and the dose was 5 to 10 mg twice daily.

Points from the study as a whole: Against the mouse data, patients shared TCRs less clearly, possibly for HLA reasons. Normal scalp had lower clonality than lesional scalp, with alopecia totalis/universalis lesions showing this most strongly.

Sampling of alopecia areata patients yielded lesional scalp punch biopsies as well as peripheral blood. This clonotype was obtained from a human donor with alopecia areata. The V call is TRBV7-2, the J call TRBJ2-7; TRBD2 agrees at 7 bases. The sample here was CD4+ T cells sorted from blood, taken at week 0. CDR3 region: CASSPERGGSWSYEQYF. The DNA of the CDR3 is TGTGCCAGCAGCCCGGAGAGGGGCGGGAGTTGGTCCTACGAGCAGTACTTC.